The present entry profiles one TCR beta chain with its context. Here immunoSEQ multiplex PCR was the method, and the copy in TCRdb shows in-frame clones only, minus some. The sample includes approximately 280,000 clones, 89% of them seen just once. This entry is derived from a study of blood T cell repertoires in COVID-19. About the research overall: The United States, Italy and Spain provided the acute and convalescent COVID-19 samples.

The receptor comes from a man aged 45-65 years with acute or convalescent COVID-19. Material for sequencing was peripheral blood.

The CDR3: CASRKQGARNEQYF. In nucleotides, the CDR3 is TGTGCCAGCAGGAAACAGGGGGCGAGGAACGAGCAGTACTTC. The rearrangement joins TRBV6-5 to TRBJ2-7; TRBD1 matches at 9 bases. The CDR3 length is 14 residues. V was pared by 6 bases and J by 5 bases, with 8 bases of the junction left unmatched. Germline V CDR1 and CDR2: MNHEY, SVGAGI.